This T cell receptor (beta chain) was retrieved from a study of blood T cell repertoires in COVID-19. TCRdb keeps only in-frame clones here, not all; method: immunoSEQ multiplex PCR. The table has 100,000 to 150,000 clones, around 80% seen once. The length of the CDR3 is 13 residues. Germline-derived CDR1 and CDR2 are SEHNR and FQNEAQ (reference sequence). V gave up 6 bases and J gave up 1 base, with 10 bases separating them. This TCR was recovered from a man between 35 and 55 years old with acute COVID-19. The chain links TRBV7-9 to TRBJ2-7; no firm D call. The material sequenced was PBMCs or T cells enriched from blood (not recorded which). CDR3 in DNA: TGTGCCAGCAGTAATACAGTATCCTACGAGCAGTACTTC. Translating gives CASSNTVSYEQYF.